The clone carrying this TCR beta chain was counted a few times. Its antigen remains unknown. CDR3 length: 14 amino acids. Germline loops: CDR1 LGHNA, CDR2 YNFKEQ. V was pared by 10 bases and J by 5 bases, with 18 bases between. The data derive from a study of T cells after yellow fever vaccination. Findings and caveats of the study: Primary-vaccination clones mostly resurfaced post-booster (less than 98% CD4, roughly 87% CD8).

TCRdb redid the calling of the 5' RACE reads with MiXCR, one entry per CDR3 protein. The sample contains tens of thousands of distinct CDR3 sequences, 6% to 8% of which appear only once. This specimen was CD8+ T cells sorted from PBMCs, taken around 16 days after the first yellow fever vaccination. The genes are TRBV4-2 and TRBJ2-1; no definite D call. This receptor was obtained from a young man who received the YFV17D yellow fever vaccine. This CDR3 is CAIGPGRRHNEQFF. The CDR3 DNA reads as TGTGCCATCGGCCCCGGGCGACGGCACAATGAGCAGTTCTTC.